This T cell receptor (beta chain) originates from a study of blood T cell repertoires in COVID-19. Study background: From the United States, Italy and Spain came samples of acute and convalescent COVID-19. PBMCs, B-cell-depleted T cells, or T cells provided the cDNA or gDNA that made up the material.

In the original analysis: Reference gene primer amplification gave estimated nucleated cell counts. The method was immunoSEQ multiplex PCR; TCRdb's version includes in-frame clones alone and lacks a portion of them. That table is the source of V, J and clone size, and D and trimming were worked out from the DNA. Of about 130,000 clones listed, more than 70% are singletons. The V gene's germline CDR1 is LNHDA and CDR2 SQIVND (reference sequence). V was pared by 5 bases and J by 5 bases, with 21 bases between. CDR3 length: 16 residues. The receptor comes from a man in his fifties or sixties with acute or convalescent COVID-19. Sequences were obtained from peripheral blood. The chain joins TRBV19 to TRBJ2-5; weak D call: TRBD2 (6 bases). The CDR3 here is CASSAGGLASLETQYF. In nucleotides, the CDR3 is TGTGCCAGTAGTGCCGGAGGGTTGGCTTCACTCGAGACCCAGTACTTC.